The entry below describes one T cell receptor (beta chain). At one end, the junction sequence differs from germline, possibly due to a read error. By flow cytometry, patients selected for sequencing had shown an expansion of CD8+CD57+ cells. The patients all had a severe acquired aplastic anemia diagnosis. This entry comes from a study of CD8+CD57+ T cells in acquired aplastic anemia. Across the whole study: An average of roughly 3 ug of DNA was obtained from sorted CD4+ and CD8+ cells.

The TCR beta profiling, which covered VDJ combination and CDR3 sequence, was carried out using genomic DNA as the template. TCRdb independently ran MiXCR on the reads; one entry per CDR3 protein. In the table there are approximately 170,000 distinct CDR3 sequences, roughly half of which are singletons. CDR1 DFQATT and CDR2 SNEGSKA come from the germline V gene (reference sequence). This CDR3 is 12 amino acids long. This TCR came from a human donor with aplastic anemia. J is TRBJ2-3 and V is TRBV20-1; 10 bases match TRBD2. The sequenced sample was sorted CD4+, CD8+, or CD8+CD57+ T cells (not recorded which) from PBMCs. The CDR3 loop reads CSTSGTTDTQYF. The CDR3 coding sequence is TGCAGTACTAGCGGGACCACAGATACGCAGTATTTT.